This TCR beta chain came from a study of cytomegalovirus exposure and HLA in healthy donors. Whole-study context: Genotyping of under 500 donors showed that 80% to 85% belonged to the Caucasian-associated ancestry cluster.

Primers for the PCR totalled 60 Vbeta and 13 Jbeta. Produced via immunoSEQ multiplex PCR; TCRdb's table is partial and in-frame only. The sample table sets out about 64,000 clones. The CDR3 consists of 15 residues. Unmatched junction bases numbered 12, after V lost 7 bases and J lost 5 bases. Germline V gives CDR1 SQVTM, CDR2 ANQGSEA. Sequences were obtained from PBMCs. The chain recombines TRBV29-1 with TRBJ1-2; TRBD1 aligns across 11 bases. The origin of this receptor is a woman aged 18-29 years in good health and CMV-seronegative. As DNA, the CDR3 is TGCAGCGCCCAAGGGACAGGGGGGTTTCGTTATGGCTACACCTTC. It is translated as CSAQGTGGFRYGYTF.